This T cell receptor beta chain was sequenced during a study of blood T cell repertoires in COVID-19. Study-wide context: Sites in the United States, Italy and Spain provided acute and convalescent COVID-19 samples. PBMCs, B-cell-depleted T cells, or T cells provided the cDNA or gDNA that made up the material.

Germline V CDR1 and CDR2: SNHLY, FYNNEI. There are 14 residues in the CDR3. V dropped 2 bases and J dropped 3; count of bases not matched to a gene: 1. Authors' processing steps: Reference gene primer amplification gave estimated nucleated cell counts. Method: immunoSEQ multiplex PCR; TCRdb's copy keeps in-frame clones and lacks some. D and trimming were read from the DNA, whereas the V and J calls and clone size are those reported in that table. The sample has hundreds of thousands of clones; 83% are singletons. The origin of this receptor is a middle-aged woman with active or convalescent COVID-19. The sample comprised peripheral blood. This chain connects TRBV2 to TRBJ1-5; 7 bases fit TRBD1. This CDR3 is CASSEQGDNQPQHF. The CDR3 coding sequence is TGTGCCAGCAGTGAACAGGGGGACAATCAGCCCCAGCATTTT.